This TCR beta chain comes out of a study of response to subunit inactivated influenza vaccine. Notes on the study in general: Authors proposed each seasonal influenza vaccination draws in few new T cells.

The V end lost 0 bases, the J end lost 4 bases, and 13 bases lay between the germline ends. The CDR3 extends over 15 amino acids. The germline gives CDR1 SGHRS, CDR2 YFSETQ. TCRdb recomputed calls from the RT-PCR reads with MiXCR, one row per CDR3 protein. Of roughly 160,000 distinct CDR3 sequences listed, roughly 10% are singletons. Only a few counts were recorded for this clonotype. Its antigen is unknown. This sequence was found in a man in his fifties who received an inactivated influenza vaccine. Sequenced here: non-naive T cells sorted from PBMCs, sampled more than 35 days after vaccination. The chain recombines TRBV5-1 with TRBJ1-2; D may be TRBD1 (5 bases). In DNA, the CDR3 is TGCGCCAGCAGCTTGGCCTACAGGAGGGGCTATGGCTACACCTTC. As protein: CASSLAYRRGYGYTF.